This passage covers 26 T cell receptor beta chains from one sample sequenced in a study of regulatory T cells in long-lasting Graves disease (dated by TCRdb to the early 2020s). The time point label, as the study defines it: newly diagnosed GD, antithyroid drugs for less than 3 months. RNA was extracted from PBMCs in TRIzol for both TCR sequencing and RNA sequencing. To prepare the library, multiplex PCR was applied. Instrument used: Illumina HiSeq 4000. iRepertoire HTBI primers and Arm-PCR amplification of CDR3 regions were used to construct TCR beta libraries. TCRdb reran the public reads through fastp at Q25 and MiXCR, keeping productive beta chains. Every CDR3 protein is listed once, alongside the most common genes and DNA of its rows. The sample records about 370,000 distinct CDR3 sequences, around 15% of which are singletons. The ten largest account for about a fifth of the sample. The sequencing here drew on peripheral blood mononuclear cells (PBMCs), taken at new diagnosis, from a patient treated with antithyroid drugs. The receptors originated from a female donor with Graves disease.

V gene TRBV12-3 or TRBV12-4 combines with J gene TRBJ2-7; TRBD1 aligns across 7 bases. The CDR3 is 13 amino acids. V lost 5 bases and J lost 3; bases outside the gene matches: 4. DNA of the CDR3: TGTGCCAGCAGTGGACAGGACAACTACGAGCAGTACTTC. It yields the protein CASSGQDNYEQYF.

The rearrangement links TRBV4-3 to TRBJ2-4; D may be TRBD2 (6 bases). V shed 0 bases and J shed 6 bases, with 6 bases lying between them. This CDR3 has 13 residues. Germline V CDR1 and CDR2: LGHNA, YSLEER. Here the CDR3 reads CASSQEGGNIQYF. The DNA for the CDR3 is TGCGCCAGCAGCCAAGAGGGGGGAAACATTCAGTACTTC.

This clonotype was picked up many times. The chain links TRBV5-5 to TRBJ1-4, with 9 bases lining up with TRBD1. Unmatched junction bases numbered 10, after V lost 4 bases and J lost 12 bases. The germline V gene encodes CDR1 SGHKS and CDR2 YYEKEE (reference sequence). The CDR3 consists of 14 residues. The CDR3 bases are TGTGCCAGCAGCCCTCCCGGGACAGGGCTGGAACTGTTTTTT. As protein: CASSPPGTGLELFF.

In this sample, this clonotype turned up many times. This chain joins TRBV7-9 and TRBJ2-7; 9 bases match TRBD1. Germline V CDR1 and CDR2: SEHNR, FQNEAQ (reference sequence). The V segment lost 10 bases and the J segment 5 bases; nucleotides outside the gene matches: 12. The CDR3 has 14 residues. CDR3 residues: CATSRGTGSNEQYF. The CDR3 bases are TGTGCCACCTCTCGGGGGACAGGGAGTAACGAGCAGTACTTC.

This sequence joins TRBV28 and TRBJ2-1; D may be TRBD1 (6 bases). This CDR3 comprises 15 residues. Germline CDR1 and CDR2: MDHEN and SYDVKM. The germline V and J ends were trimmed by 7 bases and 4 bases, with 17 bases remaining between them. The CDR3 spells CASKPSLGAYNEQFF. CDR3 bases: TGTGCCAGCAAGCCCTCCTTGGGGGCTTACAATGAGCAGTTCTTC.

This clonotype has a count of ten or more. The rearrangement links TRBV2 to TRBJ2-1; 9 positions agree with TRBD1. This CDR3 is 15 amino acids long. V shed 4 bases and J 5 bases; nucleotides not matched to a gene: 6. The germline gives CDR1 SNHLY, CDR2 FYNNEI. DNA of the CDR3: TGTGCCAGCAGTGGATTGGGACAGGGCAACAATGAGCAGTTCTTC. Its translation: CASSGLGQGNNEQFF.

This chain uses TRBV28 with TRBJ2-3; 12 positions match TRBD2. Unmatched junction bases numbered 3, after V lost 4 bases and J lost 7 bases. Germline V gene data show CDR1 as MDHEN and CDR2 as SYDVKM. The CDR3 spans 14 residues. In nucleotides, the CDR3 is TGTGCCAGCAGTTGGACTAGCGGGATAAATACGCAGTATTTT. Translation gives CASSWTSGINTQYF.

The chain has TRBV7-2 and TRBJ1-2; D may be TRBD1 (5 bases). Trimming left V 0 bases short and J 8 bases short, with 13 bases between. Germline assignment: CDR1 SGHTA and CDR2 FQGNSA. This CDR3 contains 14 residues. CDR3 loop: CASSLAGGTGGYTF. In nucleotides, the CDR3 is TGTGCCAGCAGCTTAGCGGGGGGGACGGGAGGCTACACCTTC. The full variable domain, rest sourced from reference TRBV7-2 and TRBJ1-2, is GAGVSQSPSNKVTEKGKDVELRCDPISGHTALYWYRQSLGQGLEFLIYFQGNSAPDKSGLPSDRFSAERTGGSVSTLTIQRTQQEDSAVYLCASSLAGGTGGYTFGSGTRLTVV.

This clonotype was seen at least ten times. This sequence joins TRBV27 and TRBJ2-7; TRBD2 might be the D (6 bases). The CDR3 consists of 15 residues. The germline V gene encodes CDR1 MNHEY and CDR2 SMNVEV (reference sequence). V dropped 3 bases and J dropped 1 base, with 13 bases sitting between them. The chain's CDR3 is CASSFRAGGSYEQYF. The CDR3 DNA reads TGTGCCAGCAGTTTCCGGGCCGGAGGGTCCTACGAGCAGTACTTC.

The chain employs TRBV15 and TRBJ1-4; a possible D gene is TRBD1 (6 bases). The V gene lost 5 bases and the J gene lost 1 base, with 8 bases spanning the gap. Germline assignment: CDR1 LNHNV and CDR2 YYDKDF (reference sequence). The CDR3 consists of 14 residues. This CDR3 is CATSLGGTNEKLFF. CDR3 coding DNA: TGTGCCACCAGCCTAGGGGGAACTAATGAAAAACTGTTTTTT.

In the case of this clonotype: A much bigger clone sits one base away, suggesting this may be a read error. CDR3 region: CASSPQWTSGRPYTSYEQYF. In DNA, the CDR3 is TGTGCCAGCAGCCCTCAATGGACTAGCGGGAGGCCCTATACTTCCTACGAGCAGTACTTC. This chain uses TRBV7-9 with TRBJ2-7, with 14 bases aligning to TRBD2. CDR3 length: 20 amino acids. V was clipped by 5 bases and J by 1 base; unmatched bases: 16. Germline CDR1 is SEHNR and CDR2 is FQNEAQ (reference sequence). The full variable domain, completed using reference TRBV7-9 and TRBJ2-7, is DTGVSQNPRHKITKRGQNVTFRCDPISEHNRLYWYRQTLGQGPEFLTYFQNEAQLEKSRLLSDRFSAERPKGSFSTLEIQRTEQGDSAMYLCASSPQWTSGRPYTSYEQYFGPGTRLTVT.

The chain combines TRBV4-1 with TRBJ1-1; D is unclear. Germline values: CDR1 MGHRA, CDR2 YSYEKL. The CDR3 is 14 residues long. V lost 1 base to trimming and J lost 7 bases, with 13 bases between them. The CDR3 region is CASSQVGSTVEAFF. CDR3 in DNA: TGCGCCAGCAGCCAAGTTGGTTCAACAGTTGAAGCTTTCTTT.

This clonotype has ten or more counts. The V gene is TRBV6-1, the J gene TRBJ1-2; D call uncertain. V dropped 6 bases and J dropped 0 bases, with 8 bases sitting between them. The CDR3 contains 13 residues. CDR1 MNHNS and CDR2 SASEGT come from the germline V gene. Here the CDR3 DNA reads TGTGCCAGCAGCCCCCAAGCTAACTATGGCTACACCTTC. It yields the protein CASSPQANYGYTF.

There are many counts of this clonotype. This chain joins TRBV29-1 and TRBJ1-1; possible D gene TRBD1, 5 bases. Looked up from germline, CDR1 is SQVTM and CDR2 is ANQGSEA. Trimming shortened V by 7 bases and J by 0 bases, and 12 bases separated the two germline ends. The CDR3 contains 13 residues. This CDR3 is CSAPGQMNTEAFF. The CDR3 DNA sequence: TGCAGCGCCCCCGGACAAATGAACACTGAAGCTTTCTTT.

This clonotype was observed a few times. The gene calls are TRBV27 and TRBJ2-7, with D tentatively TRBD2 (5 bases). Germline V CDR1 and CDR2: MNHEY, SMNVEV (reference sequence). CDR3 length equals 14 residues. V dropped 2 bases and J dropped 2 bases, with 10 bases sitting between them. The CDR3 sequence: CASSLLASPYEQYF. As DNA, the CDR3 is TGTGCCAGCAGTTTACTAGCCTCCCCCTACGAGCAGTACTTC.

This clonotype appeared a few times. This sequence joins TRBV28 and TRBJ2-1, with 14 bases that match TRBD2. This CDR3 region has 16 residues. Germline CDR1 MDHEN, CDR2 SYDVKM. The V gene end was trimmed by 10 bases and the J gene end by 1 base; junction bases not matched to a gene: 6. CDR3 nucleotides: TGTGCCATCCGCGGACTAGCGGGAGGATCCTACAATGAGCAGTTCTTC. This sequence encodes CAIRGLAGGSYNEQFF.

This clonotype was picked up many times. The chain employs TRBV7-9 and TRBJ2-1; the match to TRBD2 covers 10 bases. With V trimmed by 4 bases and J by 10 bases, 16 bases remained unmatched. Per the germline V gene, CDR1 is SEHNR and CDR2 is FQNEAQ (reference sequence). This CDR3 has 17 residues. The CDR3 DNA is TGTGCCAGCAGCTCGCGAAGAGAGAGCGGGAGGGCCGAAGAGCAGTTCTTC. Translation: CASSSRRESGRAEEQFF.

This clonotype was counted ten times or more. This chain links TRBV7-2 with TRBJ2-7; D remains ambiguous. Germline CDR1 and CDR2: SGHTA and FQGNSA. V dropped 4 bases and J dropped 4 bases, with 17 bases sitting between them. The CDR3 is 15 amino acids. The CDR3 DNA sequence: TGTGCCAGCAGCTCCTCAAGCGTGGCCAGGTACGAGCAGTACTTC. Protein product: CASSSSSVARYEQYF.

The sample holds many counts of this clonotype. The chain is built from TRBV28 and TRBJ2-1; TRBD1 agrees at 7 bases. CDR1 and CDR2 (germline): MDHEN, SYDVKM. V dropped 6 bases and J dropped 5; count of bases not matched to a gene: 7. This CDR3 region has 14 residues. The CDR3 reads CASSSGQSHNEQFF. The CDR3 DNA reads as TGTGCCAGCAGCTCGGGACAGAGCCACAATGAGCAGTTCTTC.

This clonotype was recorded at least ten times. This chain links TRBV20-1 with TRBJ2-1, with 7 bases matching TRBD2. Germline CDR1 and CDR2: DFQATT and SNEGSKA (reference sequence). This CDR3 has 15 amino acids. V shed 1 base and J 1 base; nucleotides not matched to a gene: 4. The CDR3 is CSARGGRGSYNEQFF. The CDR3 nucleotides read TGCAGTGCTAGAGGAGGGCGGGGGTCCTACAATGAGCAGTTCTTC.

In its sample, this clonotype was seen many times. The chain recombines TRBV27 with TRBJ2-1; 11 bases line up with TRBD2. Germline-derived CDR1 and CDR2 are MNHEY and SMNVEV (reference sequence). The CDR3 spans 15 residues. The V and J ends lost 5 bases and 5 bases, in that order; junction bases with no gene match: 5. The CDR3 loop is CASSVGTSGHNEQFF. The CDR3 nucleotides read TGTGCCAGCAGTGTCGGGACTAGCGGTCACAATGAGCAGTTCTTC.

The J gene is TRBJ2-5, the V gene TRBV20-1; maybe TRBD2 (6 bases). Germline loops: CDR1 DFQATT, CDR2 SNEGSKA (reference sequence). The CDR3 is 14 residues long. V gave up 5 bases and J gave up 3 bases, with 16 bases separating them. CDR3 region: CSASPGLVEETQYF. The CDR3, as DNA: TGCAGTGCTTCCCCGGGACTTGTGGAAGAGACCCAGTACTTC.

The chain joins TRBV7-2 to TRBJ1-1; D might be TRBD1 (5 bases). V lost 0 bases and J 6 bases, leaving 14 bases between the germline ends. The CDR3 spans 15 residues. Germline CDR1 and CDR2: SGHTA and FQGNSA. This CDR3 is CASSLALGVGAEAFF. In nucleotides, the CDR3 is TGTGCCAGCAGCTTAGCGCTAGGGGTCGGCGCTGAAGCTTTCTTT.

This clonotype was counted at least ten times. V gene TRBV20-1 combines with J gene TRBJ2-7; maybe TRBD1 (7 bases). The V end lost 0 bases, the J end lost 0 bases, and 15 bases lay between the germline ends. The CDR3 sequence is 16 residues long. Germline V gene data show CDR1 as DFQATT and CDR2 as SNEGSKA (reference sequence). The CDR3 DNA reads TGCAGTGCTAGAGATGGGCGGGGACAGAGCTCCTACGAGCAGTACTTC. Encoded protein: CSARDGRGQSSYEQYF.

This clonotype showed up many times. This chain joins TRBV7-9 and TRBJ1-3; no firm D call. The germline V gene has CDR1 SEHNR and CDR2 FQNEAQ (reference sequence). CDR3 length equals 15 residues. V lost 6 bases and J 0 bases, leaving 12 bases between the germline ends. CDR3 sequence (DNA): TGTGCCAGCAGTCGTAGGGAGGCCTCTGGAAACACCATATATTTT. It codes for CASSRREASGNTIYF.

As for this clonotype: The conserved closing phenylalanine or tryptophan is absent in this CDR3, likely reflecting a read error. The chain carries TRBV7-2 and TRBJ2-7, with no clear D. The germline gives CDR1 SGHTA, CDR2 FQGNSA. Between the trimmed V and J ends, which lost 3 bases and 2 bases, there was a span of 8 bases. The length of the CDR3 is 13 residues. This CDR3 reads CASSLYRAYEQYS. The CDR3 bases are TGTGCCAGCAGCTTGTACCGGGCCTACGAGCAGTACTCC.